The 28 T cell receptor beta chains below come from one sample, sequenced in a study of radiation and T cells in renal cell carcinoma. Method: immunoSEQ multiplex PCR; TCRdb's copy keeps in-frame clones and lacks some. The profile shows about 140,000 clones, less than 85% of them singletons. This sample's time point: baseline pretreatment blood. Documented treatment: 15 Gy SBRT to primary tumor, nephrectomy 4 weeks later. This material consisted of blood, taken from a patient whose treatment included radiotherapy and nephrectomy. The receptors originated from a woman between 50 and 59 years old with renal cell carcinoma.

CDR3 region: CAWSVTRGYTEAFF. The DNA for the CDR3 is TGTGCCTGGAGTGTTACCCGGGGGTACACTGAAGCTTTCTTT. The chain uses TRBV30 and TRBJ1-1; D is possibly TRBD1 (5 bases). V was clipped by 0 bases and J by 3 bases, with 11 bases between them. The germline V gene has CDR1 GTSNPN and CDR2 SVGIG (reference sequence). The CDR3 is 14 residues long.

V gene TRBV7-9 combines with J gene TRBJ2-6; D is tentatively TRBD1 or TRBD2 (6 bases each). Germline CDR1 and CDR2: SEHNR and FQNEAQ (reference sequence). Trimming stripped 3 bases from V and 4 bases from J, with 16 bases between. CDR3 length equals 17 residues. CDR3 DNA sequence: TGTGCCAGCAGCTTTATCCTAGGGGGGAGAGGGGCCAACGTCCTGACTTTC. Protein sequence: CASSFILGGRGANVLTF.

This chain links TRBV5-1 with TRBJ2-2; the D gene is possibly TRBD1 (6 bases). CDR3 length: 15 residues. V gave up 0 bases and J gave up 0 bases, with 6 bases separating them. Germline V gene data show CDR1 as SGHRS and CDR2 as YFSETQ. CDR3 in DNA: TGCGCCAGCAGCTTGGACAGGGCGAACACCGGGGAGCTGTTTTTT. As protein: CASSLDRANTGELFF.

The chain recombines TRBV5-1 with TRBJ2-7; perhaps TRBD2 as D (6 bases). This CDR3 contains 15 residues. V was pared by 0 bases and J by 3 bases, with 13 bases between. Germline CDR1 is SGHRS and CDR2 is YFSETQ. CDR3 nucleotide sequence: TGCGCCAGCAGCTTGGGTCCTAGCGAGGTCTACGAGCAGTACTTC. Protein: CASSLGPSEVYEQYF.

This chain uses TRBV5-4 with TRBJ2-2; D perhaps matches TRBD1 (6 bases). The CDR3 length is 13 residues. V lost 6 bases and J lost 4, with 10 bases in between. CDR1 and CDR2 from the germline V gene are SGHNT and YYREEE (reference sequence). The CDR3 nucleotides are TGTGCCAGCATGGACAGATCCACCGGGGAGCTGTTTTTT. Its protein product is CASMDRSTGELFF.

J is TRBJ2-4 and V is TRBV19; D is ambiguous. The CDR3 totals 15 residues. Deletions cut 7 bases from V and 3 bases from J, with 16 bases between. CDR1 is LNHDA and CDR2 is SQIVND in the germline V gene (reference sequence). The CDR3 region is CASNYNPRSKNIQYF. Here the CDR3 DNA reads TGTGCCAGTAATTACAACCCTAGAAGCAAAAACATTCAGTACTTC.

V gene TRBV25-1 combines with J gene TRBJ1-2, with no clear D. Trimming removed 0 bases from V and 0 bases from J, with 8 bases in between. Germline assignment: CDR1 MGHDK and CDR2 SYGVNS. The CDR3 length is 15 residues. DNA for the CDR3: TGTGCCAGCAGTGAATATACCCCGGCTAACTATGGCTACACCTTC. Translating gives CASSEYTPANYGYTF.

The chain recombines TRBV19 with TRBJ2-1; TRBD2 is a possible D gene (7 bases). The CDR3 contains 15 residues. V was shortened by 5 bases and J by 6 bases, with 17 bases between the two germline ends. Germline-derived CDR1 and CDR2 are LNHDA and SQIVND (reference sequence). The CDR3 nucleotides are TGTGCCAGTAGTTTACAGGGTTGGGAGGGCAATGAGCAGTTCTTC. Translated: CASSLQGWEGNEQFF. The full variable domain, rest sourced from reference TRBV19 and TRBJ2-1, is DGGITQSPKYLFRKEGQNVTLSCEQNLNHDAMYWYRQDPGQGLRLIYYSQIVNDFQKGDIAEGYSVSREKKESFPLTVTSAQKNPTAFYLCASSLQGWEGNEQFFGPGTRLTVL.

The CDR3 sequence: CASNQRDSTDTQYF. DNA of the CDR3: TGTGCCAGTAATCAGCGGGATAGCACAGATACGCAGTATTTT. The chain carries TRBV19 and TRBJ2-3; 7 bases map to TRBD2. Looked up from germline, CDR1 is LNHDA and CDR2 is SQIVND (reference sequence). The CDR3 sequence is 14 residues long. Trimming at V came to 7 bases and at J to 0 bases, leaving 4 bases not matched to a gene.

The chain has TRBV7-2 and TRBJ2-5; perhaps D is TRBD1 or TRBD2 (6 bases each). CDR1 and CDR2 from the germline V gene are SGHTA and FQGNSA. This CDR3 region has 15 residues. The V end was cut by 6 bases, the J end by 1 base, with 15 bases between. Here the CDR3 reads CASRSLRGAQETQYF. The CDR3 bases are TGTGCCAGCAGGTCGCTAAGGGGGGCCCAAGAGACCCAGTACTTC.

The chain recombines TRBV14 with TRBJ2-3; D is undetermined. V was shortened by 3 bases and J by 6 bases, with 7 bases between the two germline ends. This CDR3 contains 12 residues. CDR1 and CDR2 (germline): SGHDN, FVKESK. The CDR3 loop reads CASSQGWDTQYF. The CDR3 DNA reads as TGTGCCAGCAGCCAGGGGTGGGATACGCAGTATTTT.

V and J are TRBV7-2 and TRBJ2-3, with a possible D match to TRBD2 (6 bases). V lost 5 bases and J lost 1, with 13 bases in between. Germline CDR1 and CDR2: SGHTA and FQGNSA. This CDR3 region has 15 residues. In DNA, the CDR3 is TGTGCCAGCAGCGCCCAGTGGGGGGGCACAGATACGCAGTATTTT. Translating it yields CASSAQWGGTDTQYF.

The V and J genes are TRBV5-6 and TRBJ2-1, with 8 positions matching TRBD1. The trim removed 0 bases at V and 6 bases at J, leaving 5 bases unmatched. Germline assignment: CDR1 SGHDT and CDR2 YYEEEE. The CDR3 has 15 amino acids. The CDR3 is CASSLGTGNPNEQFF. The CDR3, as DNA: TGTGCCAGCAGCTTGGGGACAGGGAATCCCAATGAGCAGTTCTTC.

V and J are TRBV5-1 and TRBJ2-2; TRBD1 is a possible D gene (5 bases). The CDR3 is 15 amino acids. CDR1 SGHRS and CDR2 YFSETQ come from the germline V gene. Trimming stripped 3 bases from V and 3 bases from J, with 12 bases between. The CDR3 spells CASSSNTGYTGELFF. The CDR3 DNA reads TGCGCCAGCAGCTCGAACACAGGATACACCGGGGAGCTGTTTTTT.

The chain has TRBV7-6 and TRBJ2-2, with D perhaps TRBD1 (6 bases). This CDR3 is 16 amino acids long. Between the trimmed V and J ends, which lost 5 bases and 2 bases, there was a span of 15 bases. Germline CDR1 is SGHVS and CDR2 is FNYEAQ. CDR3 nucleotide sequence: TGTGCCAGCAGCCCCTCCGGGACAACTAACACCGGGGAGCTGTTTTTT. Encoded protein: CASSPSGTTNTGELFF.

The genes are TRBV5-6 and TRBJ1-3, with D unresolved. V was shortened by 1 base and J by 4 bases, with 12 bases between the two germline ends. CDR1 is SGHDT, CDR2 YYEEEE, per germline. The CDR3 spans 15 residues. Here the CDR3 DNA reads TGTGCCAGCAGCTTGCTTTCCGTCTCCGGAAACACCATATATTTT. The encoded protein is CASSLLSVSGNTIYF.

This clone was observed a single time. The chain couples TRBV30 to TRBJ2-1; possibly TRBD2 for D (5 bases). The CDR3 covers 11 residues. Germline CDR1 GTSNPN, CDR2 SVGIG (reference sequence). CDR3 residues: CAEKERNEQFF. The CDR3, as DNA: TGTGCTGAAAAGGAGCGGAATGAGCAGTTCTTC.

The chain has TRBV9 and TRBJ2-1; 10 bases align to TRBD2. This CDR3 has 16 residues. Trimming removed 0 bases from V and 7 bases from J; junction bases left unmatched: 7. In germline, CDR1 is SGDLS, CDR2 YYNGEE. CDR3 protein: CASSVGAGGSGNEQFF. CDR3 bases: TGTGCCAGCAGCGTAGGAGCGGGAGGGTCCGGGAATGAGCAGTTCTTC. The full variable domain, with the rest looked up from reference TRBV9 and TRBJ2-1, is DSGVTQTPKHLITATGQRVTLRCSPRSGDLSVYWYQQSLDQGLQFLIQYYNGEERAKGNILERFSAQQFPDLHSELNLSSLELGDSALYFCASSVGAGGSGNEQFFGPGTRLTVL.

The chain combines TRBV4-1 with TRBJ2-7; 8 bases map to TRBD2. V dropped 1 base and J dropped 6; count of bases not matched to a gene: 8. This CDR3 comprises 15 residues. Germline loops: CDR1 MGHRA, CDR2 YSYEKL. CDR3 in DNA: TGCGCCAGCAGCCAAGTCACGGGGGGGCCCTCCGAGCAGTACTTC. It translates to CASSQVTGGPSEQYF.

The chain recombines TRBV9 with TRBJ1-1, with D perhaps TRBD1 (5 bases). V shed 2 bases and J shed 7 bases, with 24 bases lying between them. This CDR3 is 17 amino acids long. Germline CDR1 and CDR2: SGDLS and YYNGEE. Here the CDR3 reads CASSVFTGAMASGEAFF. The CDR3 DNA reads as TGTGCCAGCAGCGTCTTCACCGGGGCGATGGCCTCGGGTGAAGCTTTCTTT.

This chain joins TRBV16 and TRBJ1-3, with 7 bases matching TRBD1. The V gene's germline CDR1 is KGHSY and CDR2 FQNENV. The junction had 3 bases not matched to a gene; V was cut back by 4 bases and J by 0 bases. The CDR3 sequence is 15 residues long. CDR3 DNA: TGTGCCAGCAGCCCAACAGGGGACTCTGGAAACACCATATATTTT. Protein product: CASSPTGDSGNTIYF. The whole variable domain, filled in from reference TRBV16 and TRBJ1-3, reads GEEVAQTPKHLVRGEGQKAKLYCAPIKGHSYVFWYQQVLKNEFKFLISFQNENVFDETGMPKERFSAKCLPNSPCSLEIQATKLEDSAVYFCASSPTGDSGNTIYFGEGSWLTVV.

The rearrangement joins TRBV5-1 to TRBJ2-7; the match to TRBD2 covers 7 bases. Germline trimming cut 3 bases from V and 2 bases from J; bases unmatched to any gene: 11. The CDR3 covers 16 residues. The germline CDR1 and CDR2 sequences are SGHRS and YFSETQ. The CDR3 loop reads CASSSWVGGGPYEQYF. Here the CDR3 DNA reads TGCGCCAGCAGCTCTTGGGTCGGCGGGGGTCCCTACGAGCAGTACTTC.

The CDR3 loop is CASSFGEPFSYEQYF. CDR3 bases: TGTGCCAGCAGCTTCGGTGAACCTTTCTCCTACGAGCAGTACTTC. The chain is built from TRBV7-2 and TRBJ2-7; D is unresolved. CDR3 length: 15 amino acids. The ends were cut back, 3 bases at V and 0 bases at J, with 12 bases in the middle. The germline V gene encodes CDR1 SGHTA and CDR2 FQGNSA.

The genes are TRBV5-1 and TRBJ2-7; 9 nucleotides align to TRBD1. This CDR3 is built from 16 residues. Losses at the gene ends were 0 bases for V and 0 bases for J; bases not matched to a gene: 4. The germline CDR1 and CDR2 sequences are SGHRS and YFSETQ. As DNA, the CDR3 is TGCGCCAGCAGCTTGGCCCGGGACAGGGTCTCCTACGAGCAGTACTTC. This encodes CASSLARDRVSYEQYF.

The J gene is TRBJ2-1, the V gene TRBV12-5; D not resolved. Trimming removed 7 bases from V and 2 bases from J, with 9 bases in between. The V gene's germline CDR1 is LGHNT and CDR2 FRNRAP. The CDR3 covers 13 residues. The CDR3 spells CASETEPYNEQFF. The DNA of the CDR3 is TGTGCTAGTGAGACCGAGCCCTACAATGAGCAGTTCTTC. Variable domain in full (rest from reference TRBV12-5 and TRBJ2-1): DARVTQTPRHKVTEMGQEVTMRCQPILGHNTVFWYRQTMMQGLELLAYFRNRAPLDDSGMPKDRFSAEMPDATLATLKIQPSEPRDSAVYFCASETEPYNEQFFGPGTRLTVL.

This rearrangement joins TRBV5-6 to TRBJ1-1; D may be TRBD1 (5 bases). Trimming shortened V by 5 bases and J by 0 bases, and 14 bases separated the two germline ends. Germline V gene lookup returns CDR1 SGHDT and CDR2 YYEEEE. The CDR3 loop spans 15 amino acids. This CDR3 reads CASSGGSVLNTEAFF. The CDR3 nucleotides are TGTGCCAGCAGTGGGGGGTCAGTCCTGAACACTGAAGCTTTCTTT. Together with reference TRBV5-6 and TRBJ1-1, the CDR3 gives the full variable domain: DAGVTQSPTHLIKTRGQQVTLRCSPKSGHDTVSWYQQALGQGPQFIFQYYEEEERQRGNFPDRFSGHQFPNYSSELNVNALLLGDSALYLCASSGGSVLNTEAFFGQGTRLTVV.

This clone was seen more than once but under ten times. The rearrangement links TRBV5-5 to TRBJ1-2, with D maybe TRBD1 (5 bases). The CDR3 runs to 13 residues. Trimming shortened V by 1 base and J by 2 bases, and 6 bases separated the two germline ends. Germline CDR1 SGHKS, CDR2 YYEKEE (reference sequence). CDR3 protein: CASSLPGNYGYTF. As DNA, the CDR3 is TGTGCCAGCAGCTTGCCAGGGAACTATGGCTACACCTTC.

J is TRBJ1-5 and V is TRBV5-1; 11 nucleotides line up with TRBD1. J was trimmed by 5 bases and V by 2 bases; bases with no gene match: 3. The CDR3 spans 15 residues. In germline, CDR1 is SGHRS, CDR2 YFSETQ. CDR3 sequence: CASSLGQGAYQPQHF. The CDR3 DNA follows: TGCGCCAGCAGCTTAGGACAGGGGGCGTATCAGCCCCAGCATTTT.